This passage covers 18 T cell receptor beta chains from one sample sequenced in a study of blood T cells in healthy people across ages. A J-beta primer mix and a sample-barcoded 5' primer were used in a second PCR of about 7 to 12 cycles. TCRdb fed the 5' RACE reads into MiXCR, producing one record per CDR3 protein. Of roughly 1,500,000 distinct CDR3 sequences in the sample, 30% to 40% were seen once. Sequences were obtained from blood. Receptors were obtained from a woman aged 25 to 39 in good health.

Notes on this clonotype: The conserved phenylalanine or tryptophan is not found at the CDR3 terminus, so this likely reflects a read error. The genes are TRBV7-3 and TRBJ2-5, with D possibly called TRBD1 or TRBD2 (5 bases each). CDR3 length: 16 residues. Germline V gene lookup returns CDR1 SGHTA and CDR2 FQGTGA. Between the trimmed V and J ends, which lost 2 bases and 0 bases, there was a span of 13 bases. DNA of the CDR3: TGTGCCAGCAGCTTAGGGACGGCCCCGTACCAAGAGACCCAGTACTGC. The encoded protein is CASSLGTAPYQETQYC.

This clonotype was picked up a small number of times. This chain links TRBV12-3 or TRBV12-4 with TRBJ2-5, with a possible D match to TRBD2 (6 bases). V shed 3 bases and J shed 0 bases, with 11 bases lying between them. This CDR3 is 15 amino acids long. This chain's CDR3 is CASSLEGLYQETQYF. DNA for the CDR3: TGTGCCAGCAGTTTGGAGGGTTTGTACCAAGAGACCCAGTACTTC.

This clonotype has a count of ten or more. The chain is built from TRBV7-9 and TRBJ2-5, with 10 bases aligning to TRBD1. Germline V CDR1 and CDR2: SEHNR, FQNEAQ (reference sequence). V was clipped by 4 bases and J by 7 bases; unmatched bases: 9. The CDR3 covers 15 residues. CDR3 sequence: CASSSGTGESGTQYF. The CDR3 bases are TGTGCCAGCAGCTCCGGGACAGGGGAATCCGGGACCCAGTACTTC. Together with reference TRBV7-9 and TRBJ2-5, the CDR3 gives the full variable domain: DTGVSQNPRHKITKRGQNVTFRCDPISEHNRLYWYRQTLGQGPEFLTYFQNEAQLEKSRLLSDRFSAERPKGSFSTLEIQRTEQGDSAMYLCASSSGTGESGTQYFGPGTRLLVL.

This clonotype has a count of ten or more. The rearrangement joins TRBV10-3 to TRBJ2-7, with D maybe TRBD1 (5 bases). The CDR3 length is 13 residues. CDR1 and CDR2 (germline): ENHRY, SYGVKD. Trimming removed 10 bases from V and 4 bases from J, with 17 bases in between. The CDR3 sequence: CATGDSSSYEQYF. As DNA, the CDR3 is TGTGCCACCGGAGACAGTTCCTCTTACGAGCAGTACTTC.

This clonotype was seen only a few times. The gene calls are TRBV6-1 and TRBJ2-7; 7 nucleotides align to TRBD2. The ends lost 0 bases at V and 5 bases at J; junction bases unmatched: 4. Per germline, CDR1 MNHNS and CDR2 SASEGT. The CDR3 covers 14 residues. CDR3 bases: TGTGCCAGCAGTGAAGCGGGGGGGAACCACGAGCAGTACTTC. Translation: CASSEAGGNHEQYF.

This clonotype appeared a few times. The genes are TRBV5-1 and TRBJ2-1; D possibly matches TRBD1 or TRBD2 (5 bases each). This CDR3 region has 16 residues. The germline CDR1 and CDR2 sequences are SGHRS and YFSETQ. Trimming cost V 2 bases and J 0 bases, with 12 bases left between them. CDR3 nucleotides: TGCGCCAGCAGCTTTTCAGGGACGGGCTCCTACAATGAGCAGTTCTTC. The encoded protein is CASSFSGTGSYNEQFF.

This clonotype has a count of ten or more. The chain carries TRBV7-9 and TRBJ2-3, with D possibly matching TRBD1 (5 bases). The ends were cut back, 6 bases at V and 2 bases at J, with 9 bases in the middle. This CDR3 has 13 amino acids. Germline loops: CDR1 SEHNR, CDR2 FQNEAQ (reference sequence). As DNA, the CDR3 is TGTGCCAGCAGAGACAGATCCACAGATACGCAGTATTTT. This encodes CASRDRSTDTQYF.

This clonotype was seen more than once but under ten times. V usage is TRBV12-3 or TRBV12-4 and J usage is TRBJ2-2; D not resolved. V lost 3 bases to trimming and J lost 1 base, with 9 bases between them. This CDR3 is 15 amino acids long. The CDR3 sequence is CASSFGQMNTGELFF. The CDR3 DNA follows: TGTGCCAGCAGTTTTGGGCAGATGAACACCGGGGAGCTGTTTTTT.

This clonotype is classed as medium-sized. Relative to the germline gene, one junction end is altered; a read error may explain this. This chain joins TRBV5-1 and TRBJ2-6, with TRBD1 identical over 8 bases. This CDR3 is 15 amino acids long. Germline V lookup: CDR1 SGHRS, CDR2 YFSETQ. CDR3 coding DNA: TGTGCCAGCAGCCTACAGGGGGCTGGGGCCAACGTCCTGACTTTC. This gives the protein CASSLQGAGANVLTF.

At least ten counts were recorded for this clonotype. The chain combines TRBV9 with TRBJ2-5; possible D gene TRBD1, 6 bases. Germline V CDR1 and CDR2: SGDLS, YYNGEE. V shed 3 bases and J shed 2 bases, with 8 bases lying between them. This CDR3 contains 13 residues. Written as DNA, the CDR3 is TGTGCCAGCAGCGGGACAGTTCAAGAGACCCAGTACTTC. Amino acids: CASSGTVQETQYF.

The J gene is TRBJ2-1, the V gene TRBV7-9; TRBD2 matches at 8 bases. This CDR3 comprises 15 residues. CDR1 SEHNR and CDR2 FQNEAQ come from the germline V gene (reference sequence). V was pared by 4 bases and J by 2 bases, with 4 bases of the junction left unmatched. The CDR3 nucleotides read TGTGCCAGCAGCTCGACTAGCGAGGCCTACAATGAGCAGTTCTTC. Residues: CASSSTSEAYNEQFF.

The V gene is TRBV18, the J gene TRBJ2-5; D possibly corresponds to TRBD1 (6 bases). The CDR3 sequence is 14 residues long. Germline V gene sequence: CDR1 KGHSH, CDR2 LQKENI. Trimming shortened V by 3 bases and J by 11 bases, and 19 bases separated the two germline ends. The CDR3 nucleotides are TGTGCCAGCTCACCGGACAGCTCTCAATGGGGGCAGTACTTC. Translated, it gives CASSPDSSQWGQYF. Full variable domain (outside the CDR3, taken from reference TRBV18 and TRBJ2-5): NAGVMQNPRHLVRRRGQEARLRCSPMKGHSHVYWYRQLPEEGLKFMVYLQKENIIDESGMPKERFSAEFPKEGPSILRIQQVVRGDSAAYFCASSPDSSQWGQYFGPGTRLLVL.

This clonotype has just a few counts. V and J are TRBV27 and TRBJ2-1, with 8 bases matching TRBD1. V lost 3 bases and J lost 6; bases outside the gene matches: 10. The CDR3 covers 16 residues. The germline CDR1 and CDR2 sequences are MNHEY and SMNVEV (reference sequence). This CDR3 reads CASSFIWDRLPNEQFF. The CDR3 nucleotides are TGTGCCAGCAGTTTTATATGGGACAGGCTTCCCAATGAGCAGTTCTTC.

CDR3: CATSDGGQGAFQPQHF. As DNA, the CDR3 is TGTGCCACCAGTGATGGGGGACAGGGGGCTTTTCAGCCCCAGCATTTT. J is TRBJ1-5 and V is TRBV24-1, with 12 bases matching TRBD1. The CDR3 contains 16 residues. CDR1 and CDR2 from the germline V gene are KGHDR and SFDVKD. After removal of 3 bases from V and 6 bases from J, the junction contained 5 bases not matched to a gene.

This clonotype showed up just a few times. The chain recombines TRBV15 with TRBJ2-7, with 10 bases lining up with TRBD1. CDR3 size: 18 residues. Trimming took 1 base from V and 5 from J; bases not matched to a gene: 14. The germline V gene has CDR1 LNHNV and CDR2 YYDKDF (reference sequence). The CDR3 is CATSRASSTGTGDDEQYF. The CDR3 region has the DNA TGTGCCACCAGCAGAGCCTCTTCGACCGGGACAGGGGATGACGAGCAGTACTTC.

At least ten counts were recorded for this clonotype. The rearrangement links TRBV5-1 to TRBJ2-7, with D tentatively TRBD1 or TRBD2 (5 bases each). Trimming took 1 base from V and 5 from J, leaving 19 bases between them. Germline assignment: CDR1 SGHRS and CDR2 YFSETQ. The CDR3 is 16 amino acids. CDR3 coding DNA: TGCGCCAGCAGCTTGTCACTGGGAGCCGGGACGGACGAGCAGTACTTC. Its protein product is CASSLSLGAGTDEQYF. The full variable domain, in which reference TRBV5-1 and TRBJ2-7 provide the parts outside the CDR3, is KAGVTQTPRYLIKTRGQQVTLSCSPISGHRSVSWYQQTPGQGLQFLFEYFSETQRNKGNFPGRFSGRQFSNSRSEMNVSTLELGDSALYLCASSLSLGAGTDEQYFGPGTRLTVT.

This sequence joins TRBV10-3 and TRBJ1-6, with 9 bases matching TRBD1. Trimming at V came to 8 bases and at J to 5 bases, leaving 4 bases not matched to a gene. The CDR3 has 14 amino acids. Germline-derived CDR1 and CDR2 are ENHRY and SYGVKD. CDR3 coding DNA: TGTGCCATCGGGGACAGGGCGGATAATTCACCCCTCCACTTT. Its translation is CAIGDRADNSPLHF.

With respect to this clonotype: At one of its ends the junction is not consistent with the germline gene, which may arise from a read error. J is TRBJ2-1 and V is TRBV24-1; 11 bases match TRBD2. Per germline, CDR1 KGHDR and CDR2 SFDVKD. The CDR3 extends over 16 amino acids. CDR3 protein: CASSGGLADQYNEQFF. The DNA for the CDR3 is TGTGCCTCCAGTGGGGGACTAGCGGACCAATACAATGAGCAGTTCTTC.